The 3 T cell receptor beta chains below come from one sample, sequenced in a study of T cells after posttransplantation cyclophosphamide. Busulfan-fludarabine conditioning, marrow transplant, and cyclophosphamide on days +3 and +4 were administered. The protocol was immunoSEQ multiplex PCR, while the TCRdb copy is restricted to in-frame clones and leaves out a portion. Of some 18,000 clones in the sample, around 87% are singletons; the top ten hold 6% to 8.5%. The sample in question was PBMCs, obtained after allogeneic stem cell transplant with posttransplant cyclophosphamide. These receptors were obtained from a female patient between 40 and 55 years old who received an allogeneic stem cell transplant from a related donor, was CMV-positive, and had no GVHD. Some T cells may trace back to the graft donor.

This chain joins TRBV10-2 and TRBJ2-7; 8 nucleotides line up with TRBD1. Trimming at V came to 6 bases and at J to 3 bases, leaving 10 bases not matched to a gene. This CDR3 is built from 15 residues. Germline V CDR1 and CDR2: WSHSY, SAAADI. This chain's CDR3 is CASRMSLDRDYEQYF. CDR3 nucleotide sequence: TGCGCCAGCAGGATGAGCTTGGACAGGGACTACGAGCAGTACTTC.

This chain uses TRBV5-8 with TRBJ1-3, with TRBD1 as a possible D gene (5 bases). CDR3 length: 14 amino acids. V was shortened by 0 bases and J by 1 base, with 5 bases between the two germline ends. Per germline, CDR1 SGHTS and CDR2 YDEGEE. Here the CDR3 DNA reads TGTGCCAGCAGCTTGGCAGGGTCTGGAAACACCATATATTTT. It is translated as CASSLAGSGNTIYF.

J is TRBJ2-1 and V is TRBV7-2; TRBD2 aligns across 8 bases. With 7 bases clipped from V and 7 bases from J, the junction kept 12 bases outside the gene matches. Germline V gene sequence: CDR1 SGHTA, CDR2 FQGNSA. This CDR3 spans 15 amino acids. The CDR3 loop reads CASTPPGTSYNEQFF. CDR3 bases: TGTGCCAGCACCCCTCCCGGGACTAGTTATAATGAGCAGTTCTTC.